This is a list of T cell receptor beta chains from one sample in a study of PD-1 blockade in classical Hodgkin lymphoma. Profiling relied on immunoSEQ multiplex PCR, and the TCRdb table lists in-frame clones only, not all of them. The table shows about 21,000 clones, with 74% occurring only once. This sample comprised peripheral blood mononuclear cells (PBMCs), obtained at baseline. The source of these receptors is a human donor with classical Hodgkin lymphoma. The CDR3 runs from the conserved cysteine through the conserved F or W. The D gene is left open where the match is weak. The size field is filled for only some rows; it gives once, few, many or a size class.

v_call: TRBV30
clone_size: .
d_call: .
j_call: TRBJ2-3
cdr3_aa: CASTPRQLTTDTQYF
cdr3_nt: TGTGCCTCCACGCCCCGACAGTTGACCACAGATACGCAGTATTTT

v_call: TRBV7-2
clone_size: .
d_call: .
j_call: TRBJ2-1
cdr3_aa: CASSLGGLNNEQFF
cdr3_nt: TGTGCCAGCAGCTTAGGGGGCTTAAACAATGAGCAGTTCTTC

v_call: TRBV7-8
clone_size: .
d_call: .
j_call: TRBJ1-5
cdr3_aa: CASSLVHSNQPQHF
cdr3_nt: TGTGCCAGCAGCTTAGTACATAGCAATCAGCCCCAGCATTTT

v_call: TRBV6-5
clone_size: .
d_call: .
j_call: TRBJ2-2
cdr3_aa: CASSYRYTGELFF
cdr3_nt: TGTGCCAGCAGTTACAGATACACCGGGGAGCTGTTTTTT

v_call: TRBV28
clone_size: .
d_call: TRBD2
j_call: TRBJ2-2
cdr3_aa: CASSSDTSGGNTGELFF
cdr3_nt: TGTGCCAGCAGTTCCGACACTAGCGGGGGAAACACCGGGGAGCTGTTTTTT

v_call: TRBV18
clone_size: .
d_call: TRBD2
j_call: TRBJ2-5
cdr3_aa: CASSWTSGASKETQYF
cdr3_nt: TGTGCCAGCTCATGGACTAGCGGGGCCTCCAAGGAGACCCAGTACTTC

v_call: TRBV4-3
clone_size: .
d_call: TRBD1
j_call: TRBJ1-5
cdr3_aa: CASSQDGYRGQPQHF
cdr3_nt: TGCGCCAGCAGCCAAGATGGATACAGGGGTCAGCCCCAGCATTTT

v_call: TRBV5-1
clone_size: .
d_call: TRBD1
j_call: TRBJ1-6
cdr3_aa: CASSASDRGSSPLHF
cdr3_nt: TGCGCCAGCAGCGCCTCCGACAGGGGAAGTTCACCCCTCCACTTT

v_call: TRBV7-2
clone_size: .
d_call: .
j_call: TRBJ1-2
cdr3_aa: CASSLWGARGYTF
cdr3_nt: TGTGCCAGCAGCTTATGGGGGGCTCGTGGCTACACCTTC

v_call: TRBV25-1
clone_size: .
d_call: .
j_call: TRBJ1-2
cdr3_aa: CASRDNNYGYTF
cdr3_nt: TGTGCCAGCAGGGACAATAACTATGGCTACACCTTC

v_call: TRBV11-2
clone_size: .
d_call: .
j_call: TRBJ1-1
cdr3_aa: CASSLRLGEAFF
cdr3_nt: TGTGCCAGCAGCTTAAGACTTGGGGAAGCTTTCTTT

v_call: TRBV9
clone_size: few
d_call: .
j_call: TRBJ2-2
cdr3_aa: CASSFSGTGTGELFF
cdr3_nt: TGTGCCAGCAGCTTCTCCGGGACGGGCACCGGGGAGCTGTTTTTT

v_call: TRBV14
clone_size: .
d_call: .
j_call: TRBJ1-6
cdr3_aa: CASSPGGYSPLHF
cdr3_nt: TGTGCCAGCAGCCCAGGAGGGTATTCACCCCTCCACTTT

v_call: TRBV5-1
clone_size: .
d_call: TRBD2
j_call: TRBJ2-5
cdr3_aa: CASSLGTSGREETQYF
cdr3_nt: TGCGCCAGCAGCTTGGGGACTAGCGGGAGGGAAGAGACCCAGTACTTC

v_call: TRBV27
clone_size: .
d_call: .
j_call: TRBJ2-5
cdr3_aa: CASSSDSSTQYF
cdr3_nt: TGTGCCAGCAGTTCAGACAGTTCGACCCAGTACTTC

v_call: TRBV4-3
clone_size: few
d_call: .
j_call: TRBJ1-4
cdr3_aa: CASSQAMRRLLKKKLFF
cdr3_nt: TGCGCCAGCAGCCAAGCCATGAGGAGATTACTAAAGAAAAAACTGTTTTTT

v_call: TRBV5-8
clone_size: .
d_call: .
j_call: TRBJ2-7
cdr3_aa: CASSLEGVSSYEQYF
cdr3_nt: TGTGCCAGCAGCTTGGAGGGAGTTTCATCTTACGAGCAGTACTTC

v_call: TRBV2
clone_size: .
d_call: TRBD1
j_call: TRBJ1-2
cdr3_aa: CASSSDRGRMGGYTF
cdr3_nt: TGTGCCAGCAGTTCAGACAGGGGTAGAATGGGTGGCTACACCTTC

v_call: TRBV4-3
clone_size: .
d_call: .
j_call: TRBJ2-5
cdr3_aa: CASSQDRRLETQYF
cdr3_nt: TGCGCCAGCAGCCAAGATCGGAGGTTGGAGACCCAGTACTTC

v_call: TRBV9
clone_size: .
d_call: TRBD2
j_call: TRBJ2-1
cdr3_aa: CASNPSGGPYNEQFF
cdr3_nt: TGTGCCAGCAACCCCAGCGGGGGCCCTTACAATGAGCAGTTCTTC

v_call: TRBV28
clone_size: .
d_call: .
j_call: TRBJ2-1
cdr3_aa: CASSPGTVALNEQFF
cdr3_nt: TGTGCCAGCAGTCCCGGGACCGTGGCACTGAATGAGCAGTTCTTC

v_call: TRBV30
clone_size: once
d_call: TRBD1
j_call: TRBJ1-3
cdr3_aa: CAQKGTGDSGNTIYF
cdr3_nt: TGTGCCCAAAAAGGTACAGGGGACTCTGGAAACACCATATATTTT

v_call: TRBV19
clone_size: few
d_call: .
j_call: TRBJ1-6
cdr3_aa: CASSMEGRSRVPLHF
cdr3_nt: TGTGCCAGTAGTATGGAGGGCAGGTCTAGAGTACCCCTCCACTTT

v_call: TRBV6-4
clone_size: .
d_call: TRBD1
j_call: TRBJ2-3
cdr3_aa: CASSDGTGGTDTQYF
cdr3_nt: TGTGCCAGCAGTGACGGGACAGGGGGCACAGATACGCAGTATTTT

v_call: TRBV6-4
clone_size: .
d_call: TRBD1
j_call: TRBJ2-3
cdr3_aa: CASSATGGTDTQYF
cdr3_nt: TGTGCCAGCAGTGCCACAGGGGGCACAGATACGCAGTATTTT

v_call: TRBV6-5
clone_size: .
d_call: TRBD2
j_call: TRBJ2-7
cdr3_aa: CASSYGTSGTYEQYF
cdr3_nt: TGTGCCAGCAGTTATGGGACTAGCGGAACCTACGAGCAGTACTTC

v_call: TRBV5-8
clone_size: .
d_call: .
j_call: TRBJ2-5
cdr3_aa: CASSWGSGLQETQYF
cdr3_nt: TGTGCCAGCAGTTGGGGATCCGGGCTCCAAGAGACCCAGTACTTC